The 14 T cell receptor beta chains below all came from one sample that was sequenced in a study of patients and donors after allogeneic stem cell transplantation. TCRdb recomputed calls from the RT-PCR reads with MiXCR, one row per CDR3 protein. Of 800,000 to 1,000,000 distinct CDR3 sequences listed, under 20% are singletons. Material: blood, either unsorted or a sorted T cell fraction (not recorded which). The receptors were sampled from a human donor who was either an allogeneic HSCT recipient or a stem cell or donor lymphocyte infusion donor (not recorded which). It is not recorded whose cells these are; they may come from a transplant donor.

The chain joins TRBV27 to TRBJ1-5, with D unclear. This CDR3 region has 15 residues. Germline loops: CDR1 MNHEY, CDR2 SMNVEV (reference sequence). V was clipped by 0 bases and J by 6 bases, with 12 bases between them. The CDR3 sequence is CASSLSVPAGQPQHF. CDR3 in DNA: TGTGCCAGCAGTTTATCGGTCCCGGCCGGTCAGCCCCAGCATTTT.

This clonotype was recorded at least ten times. The chain is built from TRBV12-3 or TRBV12-4 and TRBJ1-2; 8 nucleotides align to TRBD1. The CDR3 is made up of 15 amino acids. Trimming cost V 3 bases and J 4 bases; bases outside gene matches: 7. The CDR3 DNA follows: TGTGCCAGCAGTTTGACAGGGGCGCCGCTCTATGGCTACACCTTC. It specifies CASSLTGAPLYGYTF.

The rearrangement joins TRBV3-1 to TRBJ2-7; D is perhaps TRBD1 (5 bases). Trimming removed 1 base from V and 4 bases from J, with 14 bases in between. This CDR3 region has 15 residues. The germline CDR1 and CDR2 sequences are LGHDT and YNNKEL (reference sequence). The CDR3 spells CASSQGPQAGYEQYF. The CDR3 DNA is TGTGCCAGCAGCCAAGGGCCACAAGCAGGGTACGAGCAGTACTTC.

This clonotype was picked up a small number of times. The chain joins TRBV9 to TRBJ2-5; 11 positions agree with TRBD2. After removal of 2 bases from V and 1 base from J, the junction contained 4 bases not matched to a gene. This CDR3 is built from 16 residues. Germline V gene lookup returns CDR1 SGDLS and CDR2 YYNGEE. The CDR3 DNA reads TGTGCCAGCAGCGTTCTAGCGGGGGGTTCCCAAGAGACCCAGTACTTC. Its translation is CASSVLAGGSQETQYF.

J is TRBJ2-7 and V is TRBV6-2 or TRBV6-3; D gene uncertain. Germline CDR1 reads MNHEY; CDR2 reads SVGEGT. The CDR3 covers 14 residues. Trimming shortened V by 5 bases and J by 6 bases, and 17 bases separated the two germline ends. The CDR3 DNA reads as TGTGCCAGCAGTGGATACGGGTCTCGAGCCGAGCAGTACTTC. This encodes CASSGYGSRAEQYF.

In this sample, this clonotype turned up a few times. The chain recombines TRBV29-1 with TRBJ2-1; D not certain. Germline V gives CDR1 SQVTM, CDR2 ANQGSEA. The CDR3 spans 14 residues. Trimming shortened V by 5 bases and J by 3 bases, and 14 bases separated the two germline ends. The CDR3 sequence: CSVLGLDHYNEQFF. The CDR3 DNA reads TGCAGCGTTTTGGGTCTGGACCACTACAATGAGCAGTTCTTC.

The rearrangement links TRBV19 to TRBJ2-3; 7 bases are a match to TRBD2. The germline V gene encodes CDR1 LNHDA and CDR2 SQIVND (reference sequence). The V gene end was trimmed by 9 bases and the J gene end by 6 bases; junction bases not matched to a gene: 9. The CDR3 runs to 13 residues. CDR3 sequence reads: CASSPAGRDTQYF. CDR3 nucleotides: TGTGCCAGCTCCCCAGCGGGGAGGGATACGCAGTATTTT.

This clonotype was detected only a few times. The V call is TRBV4-1, the J call TRBJ2-5; 11 nucleotides align to TRBD2. The ends lost 5 bases at V and 2 bases at J; junction bases unmatched: 7. This CDR3 is 16 amino acids long. Per germline, CDR1 MGHRA and CDR2 YSYEKL. DNA for the CDR3: TGCGCCAGCAGCTCAAGGACTAGCGGGCTGCAAGAGACCCAGTACTTC. Protein: CASSSRTSGLQETQYF.

In this sample, this clonotype turned up a few times. The chain has TRBV9 and TRBJ2-1, with a weak D call TRBD2 (5 bases). Germline V gene lookup returns CDR1 SGDLS and CDR2 YYNGEE. This CDR3 has 12 residues. Trimming cost V 2 bases and J 9 bases, with 9 bases left between them. The CDR3 nucleotides are TGTGCCAGCAGCGTCTCCAGCGGTGAGCAGTTCTTC. Residues: CASSVSSGEQFF.

The gene calls are TRBV20-1 and TRBJ2-1; TRBD1 matches 7 bases. Germline CDR1 reads DFQATT; CDR2 reads SNEGSKA (reference sequence). The length of the CDR3 is 14 residues. With V trimmed by 5 bases and J by 3 bases, 7 bases remained unmatched. The CDR3 spells CSALDRNDYNEQFF. CDR3 sequence (DNA): TGCAGTGCTTTGGACAGGAATGACTACAATGAGCAGTTCTTC.

There are a few counts of this clonotype. DNA for the CDR3: TGTGCCAGCAGTTACTCCTTTATGGAAGGGAGGGGATATGAAAAACTGTTTTTT. It yields the protein CASSYSFMEGRGYEKLFF. The chain joins TRBV6-5 to TRBJ1-4; D is possibly TRBD1 (5 bases). The CDR3 has 18 amino acids. Per germline, CDR1 MNHEY and CDR2 SVGAGI. V dropped 0 bases and J dropped 6 bases, with 20 bases sitting between them.

This clonotype has more than one count but fewer than ten. The CDR3 coding sequence is TGTGCCAGCAGTTTAGGATTAGGGTTAGGGACAACCTCTGGAAACACCATATATTTT. Protein product: CASSLGLGLGTTSGNTIYF. J is TRBJ1-3 and V is TRBV12-3 or TRBV12-4; tentatively, D is TRBD1 (6 bases). The V end lost 1 base, the J end lost 0 bases, and 19 bases lay between the germline ends. The CDR3 has 19 residues.

This clonotype occurred once. The V call is TRBV6-2 or TRBV6-3, the J call TRBJ1-2, with D unclear. The V gene lost 0 bases and the J gene lost 8 bases, with 7 bases spanning the gap. The CDR3 totals 12 residues. Per the germline V gene, CDR1 is MNHEY and CDR2 is SVGEGT. For the CDR3, the DNA is TGTGCCAGCAGTTACTCGCTCTTAGGCTACACCTTC. Encoded protein: CASSYSLLGYTF.

The rearrangement uses TRBV4-3 and TRBJ1-3, with 7 bases identical to TRBD1. This CDR3 is built from 15 residues. CDR1 and CDR2 from the germline V gene are LGHNA and YSLEER. The ends lost 0 bases at V and 3 bases at J; junction bases unmatched: 2. The CDR3 DNA follows: TGCGCCAGCAGCCAAGAAGACAGGGATGGAAACACCATATATTTT. Its protein is CASSQEDRDGNTIYF.